A single sample is the source of the 25 T cell receptor beta chains below, sequenced in a study of Tregs in tolerant kidney transplant recipients. Sequencing was performed with immunoSEQ multiplex PCR; in TCRdb, only in-frame clones are kept and a portion is missing. This table has 80,000 or so clones, roughly 91% appearing once. Related graft donors supplied nonmyeloablative bone marrow transplants, and mixed chimerism was transient. The specimen comprised CD4+ T cells from blood (PBMCs), sampled 24 months after the transplant. These receptors all stem from a human patient who received a combined kidney and bone marrow transplant. Among the T cells, some may be from the graft donor.

The CDR3 region is CASSFHTDTQYF. CDR3 DNA: TGTGCCAGCAGCTTTCACACAGATACGCAGTATTTT. The chain links TRBV11-2 to TRBJ2-3; D unclear. CDR1 and CDR2 from the germline V gene are SGHAT and FQNNGV. Deletions cut 3 bases from V and 2 bases from J, with 3 bases between. This CDR3 region has 12 residues. Filled out from reference TRBV11-2 and TRBJ2-3, the complete variable domain reads EAGVAQSPRYKIIEKRQSVAFWCNPISGHATLYWYQQILGQGPKLLIQFQNNGVVDDSQLPKDRFSAERLKGVDSTLKIQPAKLEDSAVYLCASSFHTDTQYFGPGTRLTVL.

The chain is built from TRBV5-4 and TRBJ2-7; TRBD1 might be the D (6 bases). V dropped 4 bases and J dropped 2 bases, with 13 bases sitting between them. There are 14 residues in the CDR3. The germline gives CDR1 SGHNT, CDR2 YYREEE (reference sequence). Here the CDR3 reads CASSGNRDTYEQYF. CDR3 coding DNA: TGTGCCAGCAGCGGAAACAGGGACACCTACGAGCAGTACTTC.

This clone was detected once. The J gene is TRBJ2-1, the V gene TRBV11-2; 14 nucleotides line up with TRBD2. Germline V gene sequence: CDR1 SGHAT, CDR2 FQNNGV. This CDR3 has 19 amino acids. V trimming: 5 bases; J trimming: 0 bases; junction bases outside the gene matches: 9. The CDR3 sequence is CASSPRTSGRFHSYNEQFF. The CDR3 coding sequence is TGTGCCAGCAGCCCGAGGACTAGCGGGAGGTTTCACTCCTACAATGAGCAGTTCTTC. Full variable domain (missing parts from reference TRBV11-2 and TRBJ2-1): EAGVAQSPRYKIIEKRQSVAFWCNPISGHATLYWYQQILGQGPKLLIQFQNNGVVDDSQLPKDRFSAERLKGVDSTLKIQPAKLEDSAVYLCASSPRTSGRFHSYNEQFFGPGTRLTVL.

This chain joins TRBV5-1 and TRBJ2-5, with 14 bases matching TRBD2. The CDR3 contains 16 residues. The V gene's germline CDR1 is SGHRS and CDR2 YFSETQ. The ends lost 4 bases at V and 5 bases at J; junction bases unmatched: 7. The CDR3: CASSVGLAGVVETQYF. CDR3 nucleotides: TGCGCCAGCAGCGTGGGACTAGCGGGGGTGGTGGAGACCCAGTACTTC.

The chain employs TRBV11-3 and TRBJ2-7, with 15 bases matching TRBD2. This CDR3 has 15 residues. V dropped 5 bases and J dropped 7; count of bases not matched to a gene: 6. The germline gives CDR1 SGHNT, CDR2 YENEEA. The CDR3 DNA follows: TGTGCCAGCAGCACAGGACTAGCGGGAGGGAGAGAGCAGTACTTC. Translated, it gives CASSTGLAGGREQYF.

The rearrangement links TRBV5-1 to TRBJ2-1; no reliable D call. Trimming shortened V by 4 bases and J by 8 bases, and 7 bases separated the two germline ends. The CDR3 runs to 11 residues. CDR1 is SGHRS, CDR2 YFSETQ, per germline. CDR3 sequence reads: CASSRNYEQFF. CDR3 sequence (DNA): TGCGCCAGCAGCCGTAATTATGAGCAGTTCTTC.

The chain has TRBV7-3 and TRBJ2-1; 16 bases align to TRBD2. Germline V gene sequence: CDR1 SGHTA, CDR2 FQGTGA. The V segment lost 1 base and the J segment 5 bases; nucleotides outside the gene matches: 2. There are 17 residues in the CDR3. In DNA form, the CDR3 reads TGTGCCAGCAGCTTAAAGGGGACTAGCGGGAGGGACAATGAGCAGTTCTTC. As protein: CASSLKGTSGRDNEQFF.

The chain uses TRBV5-1 and TRBJ1-3; a weak D match, TRBD1 (6 bases). The CDR3 is 15 amino acids. Germline V CDR1 and CDR2: SGHRS, YFSETQ. The V and J ends lost 0 bases and 0 bases respectively, with 7 bases between them. For the CDR3, the DNA is TGCGCCAGCAGCTTGGCGGACAGCTCTGGAAACACCATATATTTT. It translates to CASSLADSSGNTIYF. The full variable domain, in which reference TRBV5-1 and TRBJ1-3 provide the parts outside the CDR3, is KAGVTQTPRYLIKTRGQQVTLSCSPISGHRSVSWYQQTPGQGLQFLFEYFSETQRNKGNFPGRFSGRQFSNSRSEMNVSTLELGDSALYLCASSLADSSGNTIYFGEGSWLTVV.

The chain carries TRBV28 and TRBJ1-2; D is possibly TRBD1 (5 bases). V lost 7 bases, J lost 1 base, and 16 bases lay in between. The CDR3 is made up of 15 amino acids. Looked up from germline, CDR1 is MDHEN and CDR2 is SYDVKM. The CDR3 is CASTRGDLINYGYTF. CDR3 bases: TGTGCCAGCACCCGGGGGGACCTTATTAACTATGGCTACACCTTC.

The rearrangement joins TRBV15 to TRBJ2-1, with 7 bases that match TRBD2. The CDR3 is made up of 14 amino acids. Germline V gene sequence: CDR1 LNHNV, CDR2 YYDKDF (reference sequence). V lost 6 bases and J lost 5; bases outside the gene matches: 7. The CDR3 sequence is CATSLLAADNEQFF. The CDR3 DNA reads TGTGCCACCAGTCTCCTAGCGGCGGACAATGAGCAGTTCTTC.

The chain recombines TRBV5-6 with TRBJ2-1; 10 bases fit TRBD2. Germline CDR1 and CDR2: SGHDT and YYEEEE. V lost 4 bases to trimming and J lost 4 bases; unmatched junction nucleotides: 5. This CDR3 has 15 residues. The CDR3 region has the DNA TGTGCCAGCAGCCTTCCTAGCGGGAGTTACAATGAGCAGTTCTTC. Its translation: CASSLPSGSYNEQFF.

V usage is TRBV2 and J usage is TRBJ1-3, with D unclear. Trimming cost V 2 bases and J 2 bases, with 7 bases left between them. The CDR3 is 14 amino acids. CDR1 is SNHLY, CDR2 FYNNEI, per germline. In DNA, the CDR3 is TGTGCCAGCAGTGAACTACGTACTGGAAACACCATATATTTT. This gives the protein CASSELRTGNTIYF.

V usage is TRBV7-3 and J usage is TRBJ2-6, with 9 bases fitting TRBD2. In germline, CDR1 is SGHTA, CDR2 FQGTGA. This CDR3 is built from 17 residues. The J segment lost 3 bases and the V segment lost 3 bases, leaving 6 bases of the junction unmatched. In nucleotides, the CDR3 is TGTGCCAGCAGCTTCGCGGGAGGGAAGAATGGGGCCAACGTCCTGACTTTC. It is translated as CASSFAGGKNGANVLTF.

This chain joins TRBV14 and TRBJ2-2; 10 nucleotides align to TRBD1. This CDR3 is 16 amino acids long. Germline CDR1 and CDR2: SGHDN and FVKESK. V was pared by 6 bases and J by 1 base, with 5 bases of the junction left unmatched. The CDR3 sequence: CASRQTGGWNTGELFF. Written as DNA, the CDR3 is TGTGCCAGCAGACAGACAGGGGGCTGGAACACCGGGGAGCTGTTTTTT. Full variable domain (missing parts from reference TRBV14 and TRBJ2-2): EAGVTQFPSHSVIEKGQTVTLRCDPISGHDNLYWYRRVMGKEIKFLLHFVKESKQDESGMPNNRFLAERTGGTYSTLKVQPAELEDSGVYFCASRQTGGWNTGELFFGEGSRLTVL.

The chain is built from TRBV6-1 and TRBJ2-6, with TRBD1 as a possible D gene (5 bases). V lost 4 bases and J 4 bases, leaving 14 bases between the germline ends. Germline lookup yields CDR1 MNHNS and CDR2 SASEGT. There are 16 residues in the CDR3. In nucleotides, the CDR3 is TGTGCCAGCAGTGTGGCCAGTGGGGCAGGGGCCAACGTCCTGACTTTC. It is translated as CASSVASGAGANVLTF.

The rearrangement joins TRBV5-4 to TRBJ2-5; 9 bases fit TRBD1. The germline gives CDR1 SGHNT, CDR2 YYREEE (reference sequence). The CDR3 consists of 16 residues. J lost 4 bases, V lost 4 bases, and 11 bases had no gene match. CDR3 sequence reads: CASSGRQGTGIETQYF. The CDR3 nucleotides are TGTGCCAGCAGCGGACGACAGGGGACAGGGATAGAGACCCAGTACTTC.

The V gene is TRBV30, the J gene TRBJ1-2; 7 bases line up with TRBD1. Germline CDR1 reads GTSNPN; CDR2 reads SVGIG (reference sequence). The CDR3 loop spans 14 amino acids. With V trimmed by 1 base and J by 8 bases, 10 bases remained unmatched. CDR3 region: CAWSGTTGVRGYTF. CDR3 coding DNA: TGTGCCTGGAGTGGCACAACAGGGGTTAGGGGCTACACCTTC.

CDR3 amino acids: CASSIGRVYGYTF. The CDR3 bases are TGTGCCAGTAGTATAGGCAGGGTCTATGGCTACACCTTC. The rearrangement joins TRBV19 to TRBJ1-2; possibly TRBD1 for D (5 bases). The ends were cut back, 1 base at V and 4 bases at J, with 7 bases in the middle. The CDR3 loop spans 13 amino acids. The germline V gene has CDR1 LNHDA and CDR2 SQIVND (reference sequence). The full variable domain, with the rest looked up from reference TRBV19 and TRBJ1-2, is DGGITQSPKYLFRKEGQNVTLSCEQNLNHDAMYWYRQDPGQGLRLIYYSQIVNDFQKGDIAEGYSVSREKKESFPLTVTSAQKNPTAFYLCASSIGRVYGYTFGSGTRLTVV.

This sequence joins TRBV4-2 and TRBJ2-3, with 8 bases matching TRBD2. Trimming cost V 4 bases and J 0 bases; bases outside gene matches: 6. This CDR3 has 16 amino acids. Looked up from germline, CDR1 is LGHNA and CDR2 is YNFKEQ. This chain's CDR3 is CASSLGGATSTDTQYF. DNA of the CDR3: TGTGCCAGCAGCCTCGGGGGGGCGACCAGCACAGATACGCAGTATTTT.

The chain has TRBV15 and TRBJ2-7, with D uncertain. The CDR3 totals 21 residues. V lost 0 bases and J 1 base, leaving 28 bases between the germline ends. The germline gives CDR1 LNHNV, CDR2 YYDKDF (reference sequence). The CDR3 region has the DNA TGTGCCACCAGCAGAGATCTTCGGTACCGCAATTACGTTGAGAATTCCTACGAGCAGTACTTC. Residues: CATSRDLRYRNYVENSYEQYF.

This clone was recorded once. The chain combines TRBV6-5 with TRBJ2-7; 12 bases align to TRBD2. Trimming cost V 4 bases and J 4 bases; bases outside gene matches: 5. Per germline, CDR1 MNHEY and CDR2 SVGAGI. The CDR3 is 15 amino acids. CDR3 residues: CASSLASGGAYEQYF. In nucleotides, the CDR3 is TGTGCCAGCAGTTTAGCTAGCGGGGGGGCTTACGAGCAGTACTTC.

The CDR3 sequence is CASSISGGRNNEQFF. In DNA, the CDR3 is TGTGCCAGTAGTATCTCCGGGGGAAGGAACAATGAGCAGTTCTTC. This chain joins TRBV19 and TRBJ2-1; TRBD2 might be the D (6 bases). The CDR3 is 15 amino acids. CDR1 and CDR2 from the germline V gene are LNHDA and SQIVND (reference sequence). Trimming removed 3 bases at V and 5 bases at J, with 14 bases between.

J is TRBJ2-7 and V is TRBV11-3; no reliable D call. Germline V lookup: CDR1 SGHNT, CDR2 YENEEA. Trimming cost V 3 bases and J 0 bases, with 6 bases left between them. The CDR3 length is 13 residues. DNA of the CDR3: TGTGCCAGCAGCTTGCGGAGCTCCTACGAGCAGTACTTC. Translating gives CASSLRSSYEQYF.

The rearrangement links TRBV10-3 to TRBJ1-5; TRBD1 is a possible D gene (5 bases). CDR3 length: 15 amino acids. V was pared by 4 bases and J by 7 bases, with 17 bases between. Germline V gives CDR1 ENHRY, CDR2 SYGVKD. The CDR3 region has the DNA TGTGCCATCAGTGCGGTGACAGATCTTCCCCAGCCCCAGCATTTT. This codes for CAISAVTDLPQPQHF.

The sample holds one count of this clone. The chain employs TRBV4-2 and TRBJ1-2; D possibly corresponds to TRBD1 (5 bases). The CDR3 totals 16 residues. V was clipped by 2 bases and J by 2 bases, with 15 bases between them. CDR1 and CDR2 (germline): LGHNA, YNFKEQ. DNA of the CDR3: TGTGCCAGCAGCCAACTAACAAACGGGGGGAACTATGGCTACACCTTC. Translated: CASSQLTNGGNYGYTF.